Listed below are T cell receptor beta chains from one sample, sequenced in a study of cytomegalovirus exposure and HLA in healthy donors. Method: immunoSEQ multiplex PCR; TCRdb's copy keeps in-frame clones and lacks some. The sample carries some 190,000 clones, roughly 80% recorded once. The specimen sequenced was PBMCs. The receptors here all came from a girl under 18 in good health and CMV-seropositive. The conserved cysteine and the conserved F or W are not part of the CDR3 here. D genes are given only for firm matches. The listing skips clone size in some rows; elsewhere it reads once, few, many or a size class.

D,V,J,size,CDR3
.,TRBV13,TRBJ1-1,.,ASSFLTDEAF
.,TRBV27,TRBJ2-3,.,ASTSSDTTDTQY
TRBD1,TRBV29-1,TRBJ2-1,.,SVAQADRGLNNEQF
TRBD1,TRBV27,TRBJ1-1,.,ASRRPGGYLNTEAF
TRBD2,TRBV7-2,.,.,ASSLGLAGGYEQY
.,TRBV27,TRBJ1-1,.,ASSLTGGIEAF
.,TRBV6-5,TRBJ2-1,once,ASSRGNEQF
TRBD2,TRBV4-2,TRBJ2-3,.,ASSGTSGRAYADTQY
TRBD1,TRBV4-3,TRBJ2-7,few,ASSVGTVDYEQY
.,TRBV21-1,TRBJ2-1,.,ASRKGGYNEQF